These 8 T cell receptor beta chains were all obtained from the same sample, sequenced in a study of regulatory T cells in long-lasting Graves disease (dated by TCRdb to about 2021). The sample's time point label is to be understood as: persistent/refractory GD, antithyroid drugs over 5 years with positive TRAb. RNA was extracted from PBMCs in TRIzol for both TCR sequencing and RNA sequencing. The library was made by multiplex PCR. This sample was sequenced with an Illumina HiSeq 4000. iRepertoire HTBI primers and Arm-PCR amplification of CDR3 regions were used to construct TCR beta libraries. TCRdb took the public reads, trimmed them with fastp at Q25, ran MiXCR for clone calling and kept in-frame beta chains. Each CDR3 protein appears once, grouped with its most common genes and DNA. For this sample there are 400,000 or so distinct CDR3 sequences; about a quarter appear just once. Approximately 28% of the sample rests with the top ten.

This material consisted of peripheral blood mononuclear cells (PBMCs), taken when the disease was refractory, from a patient treated with antithyroid drugs. These receptors were collected from a female donor with Graves disease.

The CDR3 loop is CASSQFRAGELFF. CDR3 DNA: TGTGCCAGCAGCCAGTTCCGGGCCGGGGAGCTGTTTTTT. J is TRBJ2-2 and V is TRBV6-1; D is undetermined. Germline loops: CDR1 MNHNS, CDR2 SASEGT. With 6 bases removed from V and 6 bases from J, the gap between germline ends came to 11 bases. The CDR3 has 13 amino acids.

This clonotype occurred many times. The V gene is TRBV7-2, the J gene TRBJ2-7; D is tentatively TRBD1 or TRBD2 (5 bases each). CDR3 size: 13 residues. V was pared by 5 bases and J by 3 bases, with 11 bases between. Germline CDR1 is SGHTA and CDR2 is FQGNSA. As DNA, the CDR3 is TGTGCCAGCAGCCCAGATGGGGGCTACGAGCAGTACTTC. It translates to CASSPDGGYEQYF.

The V and J genes are TRBV5-1 and TRBJ1-1, with D possibly TRBD1 on 6 matching bases. Germline lookup yields CDR1 SGHRS and CDR2 YFSETQ. V was clipped by 4 bases and J by 4 bases, with 17 bases between them. The length of the CDR3 is 15 residues. CDR3 DNA sequence: TGCGCCAGCAGCCCCCACCCTGGGGGCAGCACTGAAGCTTTCTTT. As protein: CASSPHPGGSTEAFF.

The rearrangement joins TRBV20-1 to TRBJ1-5, with D possibly being TRBD1 (6 bases). This CDR3 is built from 15 residues. V gave up 0 bases and J gave up 1 base, with 10 bases separating them. Germline CDR1 and CDR2: DFQATT and SNEGSKA (reference sequence). CDR3 sequence reads: CSAREDGGSNQPQHF. CDR3 nucleotides: TGCAGTGCTAGAGAAGATGGGGGCAGCAATCAGCCCCAGCATTTT.

This clonotype occurred a few times. This chain connects TRBV5-5 to TRBJ2-7, with 8 bases identical to TRBD1. V lost 8 bases to trimming and J lost 3 bases; unmatched junction nucleotides: 7. Germline V gives CDR1 SGHKS, CDR2 YYEKEE (reference sequence). The CDR3 spans 13 residues. CDR3 sequence (DNA): TGTGCCAGTGGACCGGGACAGGTCTACGAGCAGTACTTC. Encoded protein: CASGPGQVYEQYF. The full variable domain, in which reference TRBV5-5 and TRBJ2-7 provide the parts outside the CDR3, is DAGVTQSPTHLIKTRGQQVTLRCSPISGHKSVSWYQQVLGQGPQFIFQYYEKEERGRGNFPDRFSARQFPNYSSELNVNALLLGDSALYLCASGPGQVYEQYFGPGTRLTVT.

The chain combines TRBV5-4 with TRBJ2-4; D may match TRBD1 or TRBD2 (5 bases each). The V gene lost 2 bases and the J gene lost 6 bases, with 24 bases spanning the gap. This CDR3 comprises 18 residues. Per germline, CDR1 SGHNT and CDR2 YYREEE (reference sequence). The CDR3 reads CASSLDPGPKLSGNIQYF. The DNA of the CDR3 is TGTGCCAGCAGCTTAGATCCGGGACCCAAACTGAGTGGAAACATTCAGTACTTC.

The table lists this clonotype with many counts. V and J are TRBV28 and TRBJ2-7, with D perhaps matching TRBD1 (5 bases). V shed 6 bases and J shed 2 bases, with 5 bases lying between them. The CDR3 contains 11 residues. Germline CDR1 reads MDHEN; CDR2 reads SYDVKM. The CDR3 spells CASRGAYEQYF. DNA for the CDR3: TGTGCCAGCAGAGGGGCCTACGAGCAGTACTTC.

This clonotype was picked up a small number of times. This chain links TRBV20-1 with TRBJ1-5; 8 positions agree with TRBD1. Per germline, CDR1 DFQATT and CDR2 SNEGSKA (reference sequence). The CDR3 covers 15 residues. The trim removed 0 bases at V and 7 bases at J, leaving 8 bases unmatched. In nucleotides, the CDR3 is TGCAGTGCTAGAGAGGACAGGGACCCGTGGCAGCCCCAGCATTTT. As protein: CSAREDRDPWQPQHF.